This TCR beta chain was recovered during a study of high-grade serous ovarian cancer treatment subgroups. Overall study context: On average, roughly 14,000 reads and about 6,800 unique TCR beta rearrangements were obtained per sample. The study's findings and limits: CDR1 and CDR2 were left unanalyzed; analyses focused on CDR3. Spatial context was lost because tumors were sequenced in bulk.

This CDR3 comprises 17 residues. Germline lookup yields CDR1 SGHDN and CDR2 FVKESK. The junction had 9 bases not matched to a gene; V was cut back by 4 bases and J by 3 bases. On this clone itself: What it binds is not known.

The assay was immunoSEQ multiplex PCR, and TCRdb's table has in-frame clones only and misses some. This sample has thousands of clones, with over 70% found just once. Tumor samples were obtained before definitive surgery or chemotherapy. The sequencing input was tumor tissue. The clonotype originates from a human donor with high-grade serous ovarian cancer. The chain couples TRBV14 to TRBJ2-5; the match to TRBD1 covers 12 bases. As DNA, the CDR3 is TGTGCCAGCAGCCGAGATACAGGGACAGGGGGCAAAGAGACCCAGTACTTC. Its protein product is CASSRDTGTGGKETQYF. The whole variable domain, remainder taken from reference TRBV14 and TRBJ2-5, is EAGVTQFPSHSVIEKGQTVTLRCDPISGHDNLYWYRRVMGKEIKFLLHFVKESKQDESGMPNNRFLAERTGGTYSTLKVQPAELEDSGVYFCASSRDTGTGGKETQYFGPGTRLLVL.